This TCR beta chain was retrieved from a study of shared clonotypes between healthy human individuals (dated by TCRdb to the early 2020s). About the study as a whole: Three men and a couple of women, aged 18 to 49 years, made up the cohort. For each donor, three plates each were used for CD4 naive and CD4 memory, two plates were used for CD8 naive, and one plate was used for CD8 memory. Blood TCR repertoires of a handful of healthy adults were deeply sequenced to estimate repertoire size and the extent of clonotype sharing between individuals. To increase sequencing depth and limit assay-specific biases, TCR repertoire library preparation and sequencing were carried out by different laboratories using diverse techniques. Each donor's leukapheresis produced roughly between about 0.8 and 10 billion PBMCs. The full study reports these points: Because the study included only a small number of donors, the genetic and exposure-history diversity represented was limited. Naive subsets generally had larger estimated clonotype richness than memory subsets did. Compared with non-shared clonotypes, the clonotypes found in all four sorted-subset donors had higher generation probabilities. Across a few donors, about 5% of naive CD4, roughly 3.8% of naive CD8, under 2.5% of memory CD4, and under 0.45% of memory CD8 clonotypes were shared. Pairwise subsampling led to the expectation that sequencing depth would affect the degree of clonotype sharing among donors. Even with the large sequencing depth, rarefaction of the sorted-subset datasets indicated that sequencing was incomplete. Sampling was limited to blood, and TCR repertoires in tissue likely differ from TCR repertoires in blood.

Healthy HIV-negative adults with no recently reported acute infections or vaccinations were included as donors. Only Caucasian adults living in Nashville, Tennessee, USA were represented among the donors. CD4+ T cells were enriched by magnetic negative selection; naive cells were then positively selected on CD45RA, and the negative fraction formed the memory subset. Blood was collected by leukapheresis, and PBMCs were isolated by Ficoll-Histopaque density gradient centrifugation and then cryopreserved in liquid nitrogen vapor phase. Analytical flow cytometry was used to check the purity and quantity of each magnetically sorted T cell population. Genomic DNA was isolated from every sorted fraction and measured by UV absorbance on a Nanodrop 2000c. Worth noting for this clone: Its target antigen remains unknown. No clone much larger than this one lies a single base away; base qualities are absent.

Using the deep immunoSEQ assay, TCR CDR3 regions were amplified from genomic DNA by multiplex PCR. Extracted genomic DNA from each cell subset was distributed evenly across all wells of several immunoSEQ 96-well plates, and each plate was treated as a replicate. Each replicate PCR for sorted subsets received 150 to 250 ng genomic DNA, equal to tens of thousands of T cell genomes. Purified libraries were measured with a Qubit 3.0 fluorometer, size-checked on a Bioanalyzer 2100, and measured again with the KAPA Library Quantification kit. Every immunoSEQ 96-well plate was sequenced on a separate single-read 150-cycle Illumina NextSeq 550 flow cell. For the original study's pipeline: Because the immunoSEQ output included only junctional sequences and no quality scores, the filtering could not be the same as the filtering used for full-length reads. To assign V/J genes and CDR3, sequences were annotated against IMGT germline references using PyIR, a Python wrapper for IgBLAST v1.9. Reads with weak V/J assignments (E-value above 1e-6), missing CDR3, stop codons, out-of-frame junctions, or ambiguous translated residues were removed. V3J clonotypes were defined as sequences sharing an identical inferred V gene, J gene, and CDR3 amino acid sequence. Percentage overlap between repertoires was calculated by dividing the number of shared unique clonotypes by the size of the smaller repertoire. Richness of each repertoire was evaluated using RTK rarefaction, the Chao1 estimator, and Recon v2.1 estimates of unobserved clonotypes. Generation probabilities were computed with OLGA for all TCRbeta clonotypes obtained by the gDNA method from several donors. TCRdb stores this immuneACCESS table with in-frame sequences only. Part of the clones is absent; in the studies checked, under half of the shortfall reflects unresolved V genes, and no reason is known for the rest. That table gives V, J and clone size, and the DNA gave D and trimming. The sample includes 1.5 million to 1.9 million clones, with 95% to 99% observed a single time. Jointly, the top ten make up 0.4% to 0.55% of the sample.

Looking up the germline V gene (reference sequence) yields CDR1 SGHNT and CDR2 YYREEE. Its CDR3 holds 14 amino acids, cysteine through phenylalanine. The CDR3 DNA has 42 bases and is translated from base 1. V is clipped by 4 bases and J by 5 bases, and the sequence between their germline boundaries is 16 bases long. The specimen was naive CD4+ T cells sorted from blood. Taken with the paper, the label for cell subset or site translates to: CD45RA+ positively selected. This TCR was recovered from a man aged 25 to 40 in good health. The V gene is TRBV5-4 and the J gene is TRBJ2-7; a tentative D call is TRBD1 (6 bases match). Here the CDR3 is given as CASSPFPGHDEQYF. The DNA sequence follows: TGTGCCAGCAGCCCATTCCCGGGACACGACGAGCAGTACTTC.